This TCR beta chain originates from a study of blood T cells in healthy people across ages. Through a sample-barcoded 5' primer and a J-beta primer mix, a second PCR was run for roughly 7 to 12 cycles. TCRdb ran MiXCR on the 5' RACE reads and lists one entry per CDR3 protein. This sample has more than 500,000 distinct CDR3 sequences, with about 28% found just once. Details on this clonotype: Its specificity is not known.

Study results and limitations: The study lacked donor CMV status, which possibly confounded expanded clonotype changes.

These data also formed part of another study, on T cells of mothers and their children. That investigation notes: No clones detected were persistent microchimeric T cell clones.

Sequenced: blood. The sequence was obtained from a boy between 2 and 10 years old in good health.

The CDR3 DNA sequence: TGTGCCAGCAGCTTAGCCGCGGGGAGCTCCTACAATGAGCAGTTCTTC. The encoded protein is CASSLAAGSSYNEQFF. The chain joins TRBV7-6 to TRBJ2-1; D is possibly TRBD2 (6 bases). Trimming took 0 bases from V and 0 from J, leaving 9 bases between them. The length of the CDR3 is 16 residues. Germline CDR1 is SGHVS and CDR2 is FNYEAQ.